Presented here are 28 T cell receptor beta chains from one specimen sequenced in a study of Ad26.COV2.S vaccination and SARS-CoV-2 variants. This sample's treatment: some 19 received Ad26.COV2.S at low or high dose, single or two shots; 5 received placebo; per-sample allocation not given. Sampling occurred on day 63 after the first vaccine or placebo injection. Sequencing used immunoSEQ multiplex PCR; TCRdb keeps in-frame clones, though not all of them. Counted here are roughly 350,000 clones, roughly 89% occurring once; the ten biggest clones make up approximately 5%. The sample in question was peripheral blood, obtained in a trial of Ad26.COV2.S vaccine versus placebo. Receptor source: a person between 18 and 59 years old who received the Ad26.COV2.S COVID-19 vaccine or a placebo.

The sample holds a few counts of this clone. Other nucleotide sequences in the sample specify the same CDR3. The chain combines TRBV7-9 with TRBJ2-7; D not certain. CDR3 length equals 12 residues. The V and J ends lost 5 bases and 0 bases respectively, with 5 bases between them. From germline, CDR1 is SEHNR and CDR2 FQNEAQ (reference sequence). The chain's CDR3 is CASSPSSYEQYF. CDR3 sequence (DNA): TGTGCCAGCAGCCCCAGCTCCTACGAGCAGTACTTC.

The genes are TRBV21-1 and TRBJ2-5; the table calls TRBD2, which could not be checked here. TRBV21-1 represents a pseudogene. The CDR3 consists of 12 residues. CDR3 nucleotides: TGTGCCAGCAGGGCCCGGGGAGAGACCCAGTACTTC. It specifies CASRARGETQYF.

The rearrangement links TRBV18 to TRBJ2-6; D assignment may be TRBD1 or TRBD2 (5 bases each). Trimming stripped 1 base from V and 0 bases from J, with 13 bases between. CDR1 is KGHSH and CDR2 is LQKENI in the germline V gene. The length of the CDR3 is 18 residues. The CDR3 coding sequence is TGTGCCAGCTCACCACGTCGGGGCCTTAACTCTGGGGCCAACGTCCTGACTTTC. Its protein product is CASSPRRGLNSGANVLTF.

CDR3 residues: CASSLEAGGQAYEQYF. The CDR3 nucleotides are TGCGCCAGCAGCTTGGAGGCAGGAGGGCAGGCCTACGAGCAGTACTTC. The rearrangement joins TRBV5-1 to TRBJ2-7, with D perhaps matching TRBD2 (6 bases). Trimming took 0 bases from V and 2 from J, leaving 15 bases between them. CDR1 SGHRS and CDR2 YFSETQ come from the germline V gene. The CDR3 contains 16 residues.

The chain uses TRBV9 and TRBJ2-1; 9 bases agree with TRBD2. Germline V gene sequence: CDR1 SGDLS, CDR2 YYNGEE. J gave up 8 bases and V 4 bases, and 13 bases lay outside the gene matches. The CDR3 is made up of 16 amino acids. CDR3 sequence: CASSLLAGVVLDEQFF. CDR3 DNA sequence: TGTGCCAGCAGCCTATTAGCGGGGGTTGTCTTGGATGAGCAGTTCTTC.

The chain recombines TRBV25-1 with TRBJ2-2, with 8 nucleotides matching TRBD1. Germline CDR1 is MGHDK and CDR2 is SYGVNS. V trimming: 5 bases; J trimming: 4 bases; junction bases outside the gene matches: 3. CDR3 length equals 14 residues. The CDR3 coding sequence is TGTGCCAGCAGTCGGACAGGGAGCACCGGGGAGCTGTTTTTT. This sequence encodes CASSRTGSTGELFF.

The chain combines TRBV6-1 with TRBJ1-5, with D maybe TRBD1 (5 bases). Germline CDR1 is MNHNS and CDR2 is SASEGT. V lost 1 base, J lost 7 bases, and 8 bases lay in between. CDR3 size: 13 residues. The CDR3 loop is CASSEGGSQPQHF. The DNA of the CDR3 is TGTGCCAGCAGTGAAGGGGGCAGCCAGCCCCAGCATTTT.

CDR3 residues: CASSYGTLGYEQYF. The CDR3 DNA sequence: TGTGCCAGCAGTTACGGGACCCTGGGCTACGAGCAGTACTTC. The V call is TRBV5-6, the J call TRBJ2-7; D tentatively reads TRBD1 or TRBD2 (5 bases each). Germline assignment: CDR1 SGHDT and CDR2 YYEEEE. Trimming removed 5 bases at V and 3 bases at J, with 15 bases between. This CDR3 comprises 14 residues.

The chain employs TRBV6-5 and TRBJ1-1, with 10 positions matching TRBD1. This CDR3 contains 15 residues. The junction had 8 bases not matched to a gene; V was cut back by 2 bases and J by 8 bases. Germline CDR1 and CDR2: MNHEY and SVGAGI. The CDR3 coding sequence is TGTGCCAGCAGTTACCTCGGGACAGGGGACAAAGAAGCTTTCTTT. Translation: CASSYLGTGDKEAFF.

The J gene is TRBJ1-5, the V gene TRBV10-3; D unresolved. CDR3 length: 12 residues. Germline-derived CDR1 and CDR2 are ENHRY and SYGVKD. The germline V and J ends were trimmed by 1 base and 6 bases, with 4 bases remaining between them. The CDR3 loop reads CAISEWAQPQHF. DNA for the CDR3: TGTGCCATCAGTGAGTGGGCTCAGCCCCAGCATTTT.

V is TRBV6-5 and J is TRBJ2-3, with D perhaps TRBD2 (6 bases). Trimming removed 6 bases at V and 0 bases at J, with 7 bases between. This CDR3 has 13 amino acids. CDR1 and CDR2 from the germline V gene are MNHEY and SVGAGI. The DNA of the CDR3 is TGTGCCAGCAGGGGGACTAGCACAGATACGCAGTATTTT. This gives the protein CASRGTSTDTQYF.

The chain carries TRBV27 and TRBJ2-7, with a weak D call TRBD1 (5 bases). CDR3 length: 15 residues. Per germline, CDR1 MNHEY and CDR2 SMNVEV (reference sequence). V was cut by 4 bases and J by 2 bases, with 15 bases left in between. The CDR3 DNA follows: TGTGCCAGCAGTTCGCTACTCGACAGTACCTACGAGCAGTACTTC. The encoded protein is CASSSLLDSTYEQYF.

The chain carries TRBV15 and TRBJ1-2; D might be TRBD1 (5 bases). Trimming pared 0 bases from V and 5 bases from J, leaving 13 bases between. Looked up from germline, CDR1 is LNHNV and CDR2 is YYDKDF (reference sequence). The CDR3 totals 15 residues. The CDR3 region has the DNA TGTGCCACCAGCAGAGACAGGGCTAGTCAGTATGGCTACACCTTC. Its translation: CATSRDRASQYGYTF.

The chain couples TRBV28 to TRBJ2-1; 13 bases are a match to TRBD2. Germline CDR1 and CDR2: MDHEN and SYDVKM. This CDR3 has 17 residues. V trimming: 3 bases; J trimming: 9 bases; junction bases outside the gene matches: 11. This chain's CDR3 is CASSLPLLLAGGREQFF. DNA of the CDR3: TGTGCCAGCAGTTTGCCCCTCTTACTAGCGGGGGGGCGTGAGCAGTTCTTC. The full variable domain, its missing parts supplied by reference TRBV28 and TRBJ2-1, is DVKVTQSSRYLVKRTGEKVFLECVQDMDHENMFWYRQDPGLGLRLIYFSYDVKMKEKGDIPEGYSVSREKKERFSLILESASTNQTSMYLCASSLPLLLAGGREQFFGPGTRLTVL.

This chain joins TRBV9 and TRBJ1-2, with TRBD1 as a possible D gene (5 bases). Looked up from germline, CDR1 is SGDLS and CDR2 is YYNGEE. The CDR3 has 17 amino acids. The V end lost 0 bases, the J end lost 7 bases, and 22 bases lay between the germline ends. In DNA, the CDR3 is TGTGCCAGCAGCGTAGCGGGTGGCGGGGAAGGGGTTTCTGGCTACACCTTC. Its translation: CASSVAGGGEGVSGYTF.

This clone was picked up one time. The sample contains more than one DNA sequence encoding this CDR3. The CDR3 coding sequence is TGTGCCAGCAGCTTAGGGCCCGTGAATGAAAAACTGTTTTTT. Its protein is CASSLGPVNEKLFF. V usage is TRBV7-2 and J usage is TRBJ1-4; no reliable D call. This CDR3 is 14 amino acids long. V gave up 1 base and J gave up 5 bases, with 8 bases separating them. Per germline, CDR1 SGHTA and CDR2 FQGNSA.

The chain joins TRBV3-1 (or the pseudogene TRBV3-2) to TRBJ2-3; D tentatively reads TRBD1 or TRBD2 (5 bases each). The V end lost 3 bases, the J end lost 7 bases, and 14 bases lay between the germline ends. The length of the CDR3 is 14 residues. From germline, CDR1 is LGHDT and CDR2 YNNKEL (reference sequence). CDR3 DNA sequence: TGTGCCAGCAGCCACCCCCGGGACGAATATACGCAGTATTTT. The encoded protein is CASSHPRDEYTQYF.

The rearrangement joins TRBV4-3 to TRBJ2-3, with D possibly TRBD2 on 6 matching bases. The V and J ends lost 5 bases and 4 bases respectively, with 16 bases between them. The CDR3 loop spans 15 amino acids. Germline V gene data show CDR1 as LGHNA and CDR2 as YSLEER. The CDR3 DNA sequence: TGCGCCAGCAGCACCAGGGTTAGCGGTCCAGATACGCAGTATTTT. It is translated as CASSTRVSGPDTQYF.

The chain links TRBV19 to TRBJ2-5, with TRBD1 as a possible D gene (6 bases). In germline, CDR1 is LNHDA, CDR2 SQIVND (reference sequence). Trimming left V 6 bases short and J 1 base short, with 15 bases between. The CDR3 is made up of 15 amino acids. The CDR3 spells CASSPTGFLQETQYF. CDR3 in DNA: TGTGCCAGTAGCCCGACAGGATTCCTCCAAGAGACCCAGTACTTC.

This sequence joins TRBV4-3 and TRBJ2-2, with 9 bases fitting TRBD1. V lost 4 bases and J lost 1; bases outside the gene matches: 4. In germline, CDR1 is LGHNA, CDR2 YSLEER. This CDR3 has 16 residues. The DNA for the CDR3 is TGCGCCAGCAGCCGGGAGGGACAGGGGAACACCGGGGAGCTGTTTTTT. Translated, it gives CASSREGQGNTGELFF.

This clone was seen just once. The chain is built from TRBV4-1 and TRBJ2-3; D not certain. Germline V CDR1 and CDR2: MGHRA, YSYEKL. Trimming removed 3 bases from V and 2 bases from J, with 18 bases in between. The CDR3 loop spans 17 amino acids. The CDR3 region has the DNA TGCGCCAGCAGCCAGGATCCGGGCCTTACTATCACAGATACGCAGTATTTT. Encoded protein: CASSQDPGLTITDTQYF.

This chain joins TRBV10-3 and TRBJ1-3, with a weak D call TRBD1 (6 bases). The CDR3 is made up of 16 amino acids. V lost 10 bases and J 0 bases, leaving 19 bases between the germline ends. Germline-derived CDR1 and CDR2 are ENHRY and SYGVKD. CDR3 in amino acids: CASPNGGNFSGNTIYF. CDR3 sequence (DNA): TGTGCCAGTCCCAACGGGGGCAACTTCTCTGGAAACACCATATATTTT.

This chain joins TRBV9 and TRBJ2-3; D gene ambiguous. This CDR3 has 14 residues. CDR1 is SGDLS, CDR2 YYNGEE, per germline. Trimming stripped 3 bases from V and 6 bases from J, with 14 bases between. CDR3 in amino acids: CASSDTLSFDTQYF. The CDR3, as DNA: TGTGCCAGCAGCGATACCCTGAGTTTTGATACGCAGTATTTT. Variable domain in full (rest from reference TRBV9 and TRBJ2-3): DSGVTQTPKHLITATGQRVTLRCSPRSGDLSVYWYQQSLDQGLQFLIQYYNGEERAKGNILERFSAQQFPDLHSELNLSSLELGDSALYFCASSDTLSFDTQYFGPGTRLTVL.

This clone was seen only once. The V and J genes are TRBV24-1 and TRBJ2-1; either TRBD1 or TRBD2 may fit D (5 bases each). In germline, CDR1 is KGHDR, CDR2 SFDVKD. The V gene lost 3 bases and the J gene lost 12 bases, with 14 bases spanning the gap. The CDR3 extends over 13 amino acids. The DNA of the CDR3 is TGTGCCACCAGTGATCCTGGGGGATTAGTGCAGTTCTTC. Residues: CATSDPGGLVQFF.

The V gene is TRBV11-2, the J gene TRBJ2-7, with 8 bases aligning to TRBD2. The V and J ends lost 2 bases and 3 bases, in that order; junction bases with no gene match: 9. This CDR3 comprises 16 residues. Per germline, CDR1 SGHAT and CDR2 FQNNGV. CDR3 in amino acids: CASSLSEQRGIYEQYF. The DNA of the CDR3 is TGTGCCAGCAGCTTATCCGAGCAGCGGGGGATCTACGAGCAGTACTTC.

The V call is TRBV7-2, the J call TRBJ2-5; 12 nucleotides agree with TRBD2. There are 14 residues in the CDR3. Trimming took 6 bases from V and 5 from J; bases not matched to a gene: 4. Germline CDR1 is SGHTA and CDR2 is FQGNSA. The DNA for the CDR3 is TGTGCCAGCAGGCTAGCGGGGGGGCTTGAGACCCAGTACTTC. The encoded protein is CASRLAGGLETQYF.

The chain uses TRBV27 and TRBJ1-4; D remains ambiguous. The CDR3 totals 16 residues. Germline V gene data show CDR1 as MNHEY and CDR2 as SMNVEV (reference sequence). The V end lost 5 bases, the J end lost 9 bases, and 22 bases lay between the germline ends. The CDR3 nucleotides read TGTGCCAGCAGTCCACCCCTGGGTCAAGGTGTGCAAAAACTGTTTTTT. The encoded protein is CASSPPLGQGVQKLFF.

The V call is TRBV4-3, the J call TRBJ2-3; D not certain. Deletions cut 1 base from V and 0 bases from J, with 8 bases between. The CDR3 is 15 amino acids. The germline V gene encodes CDR1 LGHNA and CDR2 YSLEER. CDR3 nucleotide sequence: TGCGCCAGCAGCCAAGTAAGCTACAGCACAGATACGCAGTATTTT. This sequence encodes CASSQVSYSTDTQYF.